This T cell receptor beta chain derives from a study of T cell changes during pregnancy in multiple sclerosis. This CDR3 is built from 16 residues. With 3 bases clipped from V and 0 bases from J, the junction kept 6 bases outside the gene matches. In germline, CDR1 is LGHNA, CDR2 YNFKEQ. Sequenced by immunoSEQ multiplex PCR; TCRdb stores in-frame clones only, minus some. This sample has fewer than 70,000 clones, with 80% to 90% found just once. V gene TRBV4-2 combines with J gene TRBJ1-1; 8 nucleotides agree with TRBD1. The clonotype comes from a female donor with multiple sclerosis, enrolled in a pregnancy study. This specimen consisted of peripheral blood, obtained in the first trimester of pregnancy. DNA for the CDR3: TGTGCCAGCAGCCATCCCTCAGGGGGCTTGAACACTGAAGCTTTCTTT. This codes for CASSHPSGGLNTEAFF.